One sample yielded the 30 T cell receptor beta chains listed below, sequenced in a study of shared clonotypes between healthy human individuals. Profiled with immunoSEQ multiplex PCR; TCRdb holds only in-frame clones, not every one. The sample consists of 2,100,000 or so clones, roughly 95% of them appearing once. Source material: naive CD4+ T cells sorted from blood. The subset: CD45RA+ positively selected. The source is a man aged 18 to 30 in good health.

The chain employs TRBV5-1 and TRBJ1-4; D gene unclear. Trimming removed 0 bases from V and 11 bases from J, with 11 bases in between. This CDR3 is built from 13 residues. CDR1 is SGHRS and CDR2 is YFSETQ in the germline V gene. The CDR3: CASSLVLDGKLFF. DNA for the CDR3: TGCGCCAGCAGCTTGGTTCTGGACGGGAAACTGTTTTTT.

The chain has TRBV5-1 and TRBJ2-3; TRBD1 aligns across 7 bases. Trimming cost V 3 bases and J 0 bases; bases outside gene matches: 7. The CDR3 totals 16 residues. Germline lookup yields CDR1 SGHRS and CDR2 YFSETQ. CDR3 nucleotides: TGCGCCAGCAGCTGGAACAGGGGCTCTAGCACAGATACGCAGTATTTT. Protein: CASSWNRGSSTDTQYF.

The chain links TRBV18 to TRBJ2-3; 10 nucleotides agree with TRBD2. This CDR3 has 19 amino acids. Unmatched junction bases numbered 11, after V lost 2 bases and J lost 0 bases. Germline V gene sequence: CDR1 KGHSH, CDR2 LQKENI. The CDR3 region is CASSPVLRAGGTSTDTQYF. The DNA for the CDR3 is TGTGCCAGCTCACCAGTTTTAAGAGCGGGGGGGACAAGCACAGATACGCAGTATTTT.

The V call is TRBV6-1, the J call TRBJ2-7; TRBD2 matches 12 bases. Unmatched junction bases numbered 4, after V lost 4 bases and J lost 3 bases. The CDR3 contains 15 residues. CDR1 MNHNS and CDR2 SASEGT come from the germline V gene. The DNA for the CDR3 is TGTGCCAGCAGTGGGCGACTAGCGGGGGACTACGAGCAGTACTTC. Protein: CASSGRLAGDYEQYF.

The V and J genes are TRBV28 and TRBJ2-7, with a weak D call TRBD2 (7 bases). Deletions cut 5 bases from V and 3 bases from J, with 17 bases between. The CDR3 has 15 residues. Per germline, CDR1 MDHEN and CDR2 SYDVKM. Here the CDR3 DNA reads TGTGCCAGCAGTCCCTCGGGAGGACAGAACTACGAGCAGTACTTC. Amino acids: CASSPSGGQNYEQYF.

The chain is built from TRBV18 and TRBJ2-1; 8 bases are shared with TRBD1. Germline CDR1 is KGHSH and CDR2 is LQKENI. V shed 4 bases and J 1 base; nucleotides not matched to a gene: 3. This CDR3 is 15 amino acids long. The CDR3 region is CASSLTGGSYNEQFF. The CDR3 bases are TGTGCCAGCTCACTTACAGGGGGGTCCTACAATGAGCAGTTCTTC. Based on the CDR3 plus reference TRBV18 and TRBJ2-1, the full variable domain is NAGVMQNPRHLVRRRGQEARLRCSPMKGHSHVYWYRQLPEEGLKFMVYLQKENIIDESGMPKERFSAEFPKEGPSILRIQQVVRGDSAAYFCASSLTGGSYNEQFFGPGTRLTVL.

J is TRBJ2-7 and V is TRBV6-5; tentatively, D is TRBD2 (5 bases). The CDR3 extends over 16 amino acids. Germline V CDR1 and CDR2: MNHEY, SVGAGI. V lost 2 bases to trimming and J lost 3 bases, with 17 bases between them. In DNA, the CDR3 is TGTGCCAGCAGTTACCACTTAGTGGGAGACCACTACGAGCAGTACTTC. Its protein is CASSYHLVGDHYEQYF.

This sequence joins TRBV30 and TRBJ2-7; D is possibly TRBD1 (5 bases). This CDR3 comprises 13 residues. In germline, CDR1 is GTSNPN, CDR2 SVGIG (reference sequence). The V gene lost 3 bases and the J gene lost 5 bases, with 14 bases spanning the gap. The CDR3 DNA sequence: TGTGCCTGGAGAGGCAGGGCCTTTGACGAGCAGTACTTC. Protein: CAWRGRAFDEQYF.

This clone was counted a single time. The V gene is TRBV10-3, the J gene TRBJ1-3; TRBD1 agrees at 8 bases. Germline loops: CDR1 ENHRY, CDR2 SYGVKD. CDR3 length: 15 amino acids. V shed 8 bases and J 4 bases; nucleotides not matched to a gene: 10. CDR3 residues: CAIDSGTGMGNTIYF. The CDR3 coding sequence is TGTGCCATCGATTCCGGGACAGGCATGGGAAACACCATATATTTT.

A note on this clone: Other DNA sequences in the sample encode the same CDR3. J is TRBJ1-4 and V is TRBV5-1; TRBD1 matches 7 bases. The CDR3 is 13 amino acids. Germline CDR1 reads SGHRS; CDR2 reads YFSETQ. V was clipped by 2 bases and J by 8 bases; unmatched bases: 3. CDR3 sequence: CASSLQGSEKLFF. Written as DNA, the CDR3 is TGCGCCAGCAGCTTACAGGGGAGCGAAAAACTGTTTTTT.

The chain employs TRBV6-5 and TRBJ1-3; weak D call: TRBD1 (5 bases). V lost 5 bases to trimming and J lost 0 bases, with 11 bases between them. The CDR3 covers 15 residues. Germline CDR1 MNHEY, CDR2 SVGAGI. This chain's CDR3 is CASSRTLRSGNTIYF. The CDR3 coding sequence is TGTGCCAGCAGTCGGACACTTCGCTCTGGAAACACCATATATTTT.

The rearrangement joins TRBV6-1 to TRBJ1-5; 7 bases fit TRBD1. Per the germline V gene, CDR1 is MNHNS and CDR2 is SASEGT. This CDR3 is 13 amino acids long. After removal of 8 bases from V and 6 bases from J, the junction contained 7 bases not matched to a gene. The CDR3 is CASHQGVVQPQHF. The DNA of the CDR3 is TGTGCCAGCCATCAGGGGGTTGTTCAGCCCCAGCATTTT.

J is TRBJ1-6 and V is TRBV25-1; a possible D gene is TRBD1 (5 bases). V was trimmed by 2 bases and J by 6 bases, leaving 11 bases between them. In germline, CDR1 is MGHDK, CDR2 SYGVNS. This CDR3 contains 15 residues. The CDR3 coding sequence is TGTGCCAGCAGTGAACCCGGGGGTTCTAATTCACCCCTCCACTTT. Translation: CASSEPGGSNSPLHF.

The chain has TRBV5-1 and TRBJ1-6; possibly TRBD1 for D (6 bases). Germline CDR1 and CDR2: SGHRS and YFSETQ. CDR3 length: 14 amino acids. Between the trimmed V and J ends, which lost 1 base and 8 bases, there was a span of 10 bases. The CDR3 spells CASSLTGSDSPLHF. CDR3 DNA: TGCGCCAGCAGCTTGACAGGGAGCGATTCACCCCTCCACTTT.

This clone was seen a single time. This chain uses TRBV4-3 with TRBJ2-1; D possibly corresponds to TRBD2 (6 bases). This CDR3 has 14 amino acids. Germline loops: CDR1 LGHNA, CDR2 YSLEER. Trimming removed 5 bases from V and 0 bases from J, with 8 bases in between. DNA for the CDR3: TGCGCCAGCAGCTCGGACTACTCCTACAATGAGCAGTTCTTC. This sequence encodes CASSSDYSYNEQFF.

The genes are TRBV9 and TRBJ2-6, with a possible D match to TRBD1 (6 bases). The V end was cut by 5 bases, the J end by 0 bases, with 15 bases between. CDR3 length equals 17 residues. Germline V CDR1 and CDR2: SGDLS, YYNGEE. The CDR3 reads CASRAQGPSSGANVLTF. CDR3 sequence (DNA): TGTGCCAGCAGGGCCCAGGGGCCCAGCTCTGGGGCCAACGTCCTGACTTTC.

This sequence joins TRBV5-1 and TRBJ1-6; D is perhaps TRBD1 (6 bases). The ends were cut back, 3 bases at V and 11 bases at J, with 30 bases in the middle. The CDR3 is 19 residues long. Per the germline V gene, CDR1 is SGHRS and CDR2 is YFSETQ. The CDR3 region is CASSWGAEDEETRFTPLHF. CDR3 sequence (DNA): TGCGCCAGCAGCTGGGGGGCGGAGGACGAGGAAACTCGATTCACACCCCTCCACTTT. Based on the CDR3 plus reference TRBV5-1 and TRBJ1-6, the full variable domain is KAGVTQTPRYLIKTRGQQVTLSCSPISGHRSVSWYQQTPGQGLQFLFEYFSETQRNKGNFPGRFSGRQFSNSRSEMNVSTLELGDSALYLCASSWGAEDEETRFTPLHFGNGTRLTVT.

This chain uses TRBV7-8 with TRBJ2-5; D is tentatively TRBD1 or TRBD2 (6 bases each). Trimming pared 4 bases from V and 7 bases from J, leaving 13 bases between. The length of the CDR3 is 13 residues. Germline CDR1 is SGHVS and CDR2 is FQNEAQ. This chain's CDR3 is CASSSGLGATQYF. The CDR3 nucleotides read TGTGCCAGCAGCTCGGGACTGGGGGCGACCCAGTACTTC.

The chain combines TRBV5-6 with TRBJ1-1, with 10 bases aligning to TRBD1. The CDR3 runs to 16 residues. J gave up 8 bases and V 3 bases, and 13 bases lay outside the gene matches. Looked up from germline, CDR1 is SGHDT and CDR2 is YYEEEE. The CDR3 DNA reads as TGTGCCAGCAGCTCAGGACAGGGGGTTCGAGGAGGGGAAGCTTTCTTT. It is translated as CASSSGQGVRGGEAFF. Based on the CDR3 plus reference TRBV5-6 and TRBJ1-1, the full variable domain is DAGVTQSPTHLIKTRGQQVTLRCSPKSGHDTVSWYQQALGQGPQFIFQYYEEEERQRGNFPDRFSGHQFPNYSSELNVNALLLGDSALYLCASSSGQGVRGGEAFFGQGTRLTVV.

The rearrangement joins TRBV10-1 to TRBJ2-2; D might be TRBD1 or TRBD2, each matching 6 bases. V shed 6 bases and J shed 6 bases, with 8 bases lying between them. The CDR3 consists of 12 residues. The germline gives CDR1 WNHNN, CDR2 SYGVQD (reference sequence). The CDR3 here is CASRGGSGELFF. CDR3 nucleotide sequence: TGCGCCAGCAGAGGGGGGTCCGGGGAGCTGTTTTTT.

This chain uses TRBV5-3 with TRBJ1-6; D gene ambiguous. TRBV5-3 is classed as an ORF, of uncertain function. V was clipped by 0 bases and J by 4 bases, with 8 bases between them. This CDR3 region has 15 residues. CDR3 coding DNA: TGTGCCAGAAGCTTGGCGGGAAGATATAATTCACCCCTCCACTTT. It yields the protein CARSLAGRYNSPLHF.

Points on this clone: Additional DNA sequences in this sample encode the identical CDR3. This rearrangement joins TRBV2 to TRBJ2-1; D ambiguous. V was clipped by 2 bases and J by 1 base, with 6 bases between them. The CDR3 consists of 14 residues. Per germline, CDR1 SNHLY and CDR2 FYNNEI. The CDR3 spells CASSERVSYNEQFF. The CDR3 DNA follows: TGTGCCAGCAGTGAAAGGGTTTCCTACAATGAGCAGTTCTTC.

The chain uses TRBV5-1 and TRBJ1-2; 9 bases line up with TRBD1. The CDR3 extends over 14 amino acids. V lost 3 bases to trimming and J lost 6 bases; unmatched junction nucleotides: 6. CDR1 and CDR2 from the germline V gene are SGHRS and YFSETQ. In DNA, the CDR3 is TGCGCCAGCAGCTCCGGGACAGGGCAACATGGCTACACCTTC. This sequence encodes CASSSGTGQHGYTF. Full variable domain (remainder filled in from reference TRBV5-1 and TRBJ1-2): KAGVTQTPRYLIKTRGQQVTLSCSPISGHRSVSWYQQTPGQGLQFLFEYFSETQRNKGNFPGRFSGRQFSNSRSEMNVSTLELGDSALYLCASSSGTGQHGYTFGSGTRLTVV.

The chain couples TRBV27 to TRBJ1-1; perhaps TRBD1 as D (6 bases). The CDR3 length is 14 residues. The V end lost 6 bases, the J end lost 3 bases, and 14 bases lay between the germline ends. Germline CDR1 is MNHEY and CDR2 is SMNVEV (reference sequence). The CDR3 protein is CASSSRGADTEAFF. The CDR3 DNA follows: TGTGCCAGCAGCAGCCGGGGGGCGGACACTGAAGCTTTCTTT.

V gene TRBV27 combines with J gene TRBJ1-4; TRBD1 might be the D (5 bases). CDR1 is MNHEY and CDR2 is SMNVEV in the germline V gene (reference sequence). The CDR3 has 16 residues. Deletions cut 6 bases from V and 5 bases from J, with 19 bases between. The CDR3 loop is CASSLKLRGVNEKLFF. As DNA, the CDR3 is TGTGCCAGCAGCTTGAAGCTCCGGGGGGTGAATGAAAAACTGTTTTTT.

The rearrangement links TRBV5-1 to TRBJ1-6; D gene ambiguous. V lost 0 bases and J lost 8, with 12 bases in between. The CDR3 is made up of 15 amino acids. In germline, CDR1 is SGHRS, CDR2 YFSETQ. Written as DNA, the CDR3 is TGCGCCAGCAGCTTGGCAGGAGAGCGTTATTCACCCCTCCACTTT. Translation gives CASSLAGERYSPLHF.

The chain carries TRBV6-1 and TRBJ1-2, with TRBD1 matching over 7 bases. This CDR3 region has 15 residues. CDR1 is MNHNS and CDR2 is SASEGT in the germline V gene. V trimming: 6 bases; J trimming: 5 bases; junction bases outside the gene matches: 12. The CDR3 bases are TGTGCCAGCAGCGGCTCTCCGGGACAGCGATATGGCTACACCTTC. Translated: CASSGSPGQRYGYTF.

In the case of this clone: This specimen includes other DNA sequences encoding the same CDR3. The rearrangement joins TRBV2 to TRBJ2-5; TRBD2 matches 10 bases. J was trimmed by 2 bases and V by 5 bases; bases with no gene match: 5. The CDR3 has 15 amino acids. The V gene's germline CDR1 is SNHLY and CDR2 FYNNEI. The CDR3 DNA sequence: TGTGCCAGCAGTAGGACTAGCGGTAGTCAAGAGACCCAGTACTTC. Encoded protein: CASSRTSGSQETQYF.

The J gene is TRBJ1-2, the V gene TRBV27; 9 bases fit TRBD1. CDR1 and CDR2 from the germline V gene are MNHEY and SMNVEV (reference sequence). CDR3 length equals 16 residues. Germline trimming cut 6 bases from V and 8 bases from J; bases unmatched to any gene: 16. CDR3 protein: CASSPVTVTGGRGYTF. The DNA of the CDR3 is TGTGCCAGCAGCCCAGTTACGGTTACAGGGGGCAGGGGCTACACCTTC.

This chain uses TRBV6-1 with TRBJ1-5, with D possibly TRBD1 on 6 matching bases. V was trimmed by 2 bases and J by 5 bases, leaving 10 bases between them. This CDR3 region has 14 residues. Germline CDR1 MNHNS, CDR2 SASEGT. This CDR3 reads CASSENPGDQPQHF. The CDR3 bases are TGTGCCAGCAGTGAAAACCCAGGGGATCAGCCCCAGCATTTT.